The sequence of this T cell receptor (beta chain) was determined in a study of naive and memory T cell subsets. The beta constant-region primer was an equimolar mix of two oligonucleotides covering TRBC1 and TRBC2. Nested alpha and beta constant-region primers with the SP2 primer drove four PCR rounds on ligated cDNA. TCRdb recomputed calls from the UMI-ligation and nested PCR reads with MiXCR, one row per CDR3 protein. The table lists around 17,000 distinct CDR3 sequences, 8% to 9.5% of them singletons. This clonotype was detected many times. Material: central memory CD8+ T cells from blood. The sequence came from a human donor in good health.

The CDR3: CSAVTPGQGYGYTF. The CDR3 bases are TGCAGTGCCGTGACACCGGGACAGGGATATGGCTACACCTTC. The rearrangement joins TRBV20-1 to TRBJ1-2, with 9 bases that match TRBD1. The CDR3 extends over 14 amino acids. Germline assignment: CDR1 DFQATT and CDR2 SNEGSKA (reference sequence). V dropped 6 bases and J dropped 5; count of bases not matched to a gene: 10.